A single sample gave rise to the 27 T cell receptor beta chains below, sequenced in a study of blood T cells in healthy people across ages. Then a second PCR, running roughly 7 to 12 cycles, was carried out with a sample-barcoded 5' primer and a J-beta primer mix. MiXCR was run by TCRdb on the 5' RACE reads, yielding one entry per CDR3 protein. The sample includes 1 million or so distinct CDR3 sequences, under 55% of them seen just once. Input material: blood. The receptors were gathered from a woman in her sixties in good health.

DNA for the CDR3: TGTGCCAGCACCCTCCAGGGTGGGTTTCCAGGCTACACCTTC. This gives the protein CASTLQGGFPGYTF. The chain uses TRBV3-1 and TRBJ1-2; D might be TRBD1 (5 bases). Trimming removed 7 bases at V and 8 bases at J, with 20 bases between. Germline V gives CDR1 LGHDT, CDR2 YNNKEL (reference sequence). The CDR3 covers 14 residues.

A few counts support this clonotype. The V gene is TRBV6-1, the J gene TRBJ1-2; D is undetermined. The V and J ends lost 2 bases and 4 bases respectively, with 5 bases between them. The CDR3 runs to 12 residues. Germline V gene sequence: CDR1 MNHNS, CDR2 SASEGT. The CDR3 spells CASSETSYGYTF. The CDR3 bases are TGTGCCAGCAGTGAAACCTCCTATGGCTACACCTTC.

This clonotype was seen more than once but under ten times. The chain carries TRBV6-2 or TRBV6-3 and TRBJ1-5; tentative D call: TRBD1 (6 bases). Trimming took 7 bases from V and 0 from J, leaving 13 bases between them. Per the germline V gene, CDR1 is MNHEY and CDR2 is SVGEGT. The CDR3 runs to 15 residues. For the CDR3, the DNA is TGTGCCAGCACCCCGGGGGGCCCTAGCAATCAGCCCCAGCATTTT. This sequence encodes CASTPGGPSNQPQHF.

The gene calls are TRBV2 and TRBJ2-1; 13 bases are a match to TRBD2. V was clipped by 4 bases and J by 6 bases; unmatched bases: 3. The germline CDR1 and CDR2 sequences are SNHLY and FYNNEI. The CDR3 spans 15 residues. The CDR3 region is CASSGTSGSLNEQFF. CDR3 in DNA: TGTGCCAGCAGTGGGACTAGCGGGAGCCTCAATGAGCAGTTCTTC.

V gene TRBV7-2 combines with J gene TRBJ2-7; D unresolved. The CDR3 runs 13 residues. Trimming took 5 bases from V and 4 from J, leaving 12 bases between them. Germline V gives CDR1 SGHTA, CDR2 FQGNSA. The CDR3 DNA reads as TGTGCCAGCAGCCGAAACCCAGGTTACGAGCAGTACTTC. This codes for CASSRNPGYEQYF.

This clonotype showed up just a few times. The chain uses TRBV21-1 and TRBJ1-1. TRBV21-1 is marked as a pseudogene. The CDR3 is 17 amino acids. The CDR3 DNA follows: TGTGCCAGCAGCCCTCGGGAGGGGGGAGATCCAGTTCTTGAAGCTTTCTTT. Translation gives CASSPREGGDPVLEAFF.

This clonotype has just one count. The rearrangement uses TRBV5-6 and TRBJ2-3; a weak D match, TRBD2 (5 bases). CDR1 and CDR2 (germline): SGHDT, YYEEEE. V was clipped by 6 bases and J by 5 bases, with 19 bases between them. The length of the CDR3 is 15 residues. DNA of the CDR3: TGTGCCAGCAACCGAACTAGGTCGGCCCTAGATACGCAGTATTTT. Translation gives CASNRTRSALDTQYF.

This clonotype was recorded a few times. The chain recombines TRBV24-1 with TRBJ2-1; 12 bases agree with TRBD1. The V gene's germline CDR1 is KGHDR and CDR2 SFDVKD. The CDR3 consists of 15 residues. The ends lost 2 bases at V and 8 bases at J; junction bases unmatched: 3. The CDR3 region is CATSDWGQGAYEQFF. CDR3 DNA: TGTGCCACCAGTGATTGGGGACAGGGGGCGTATGAGCAGTTCTTC.

The chain uses TRBV24-1 and TRBJ2-1, with 8 bases identical to TRBD1. Germline CDR1 reads KGHDR; CDR2 reads SFDVKD. The CDR3 is made up of 15 amino acids. The trim removed 2 bases at V and 5 bases at J, leaving 4 bases unmatched. In DNA form, the CDR3 reads TGTGCCACCAGTGATTCCGGGACAGGTAACAATGAGCAGTTCTTC. Protein sequence: CATSDSGTGNNEQFF.

The CDR3 sequence is CASSPPREPYEQYF. CDR3 DNA sequence: TGTGCCAGCTCACCACCGAGGGAACCCTACGAGCAGTACTTC. This rearrangement joins TRBV18 to TRBJ2-7, with D perhaps TRBD2 (5 bases). V lost 0 bases to trimming and J lost 2 bases, with 8 bases between them. The length of the CDR3 is 14 residues. Germline V gives CDR1 KGHSH, CDR2 LQKENI.

This chain links TRBV9 with TRBJ1-2, with D possibly TRBD1 on 5 matching bases. V dropped 0 bases and J dropped 4 bases, with 13 bases sitting between them. Looked up from germline, CDR1 is SGDLS and CDR2 is YYNGEE. The CDR3 is 15 residues long. CDR3 protein: CASSVATGTSYGYTF. In DNA form, the CDR3 reads TGTGCCAGCAGCGTAGCGACCGGGACGTCCTATGGCTACACCTTC. Full variable domain (missing parts from reference TRBV9 and TRBJ1-2): DSGVTQTPKHLITATGQRVTLRCSPRSGDLSVYWYQQSLDQGLQFLIQYYNGEERAKGNILERFSAQQFPDLHSELNLSSLELGDSALYFCASSVATGTSYGYTFGSGTRLTVV.

V gene TRBV2 combines with J gene TRBJ2-2; D is ambiguous. The V gene's germline CDR1 is SNHLY and CDR2 FYNNEI. The CDR3 sequence is 14 residues long. Trimming shortened V by 6 bases and J by 4 bases, and 12 bases separated the two germline ends. CDR3 in DNA: TGTGCCAGCAGGAAAAGAAGTTCCACCGGGGAGCTGTTTTTT. Protein sequence: CASRKRSSTGELFF. The full variable domain, with the rest looked up from reference TRBV2 and TRBJ2-2, is EPEVTQTPSHQVTQMGQEVILRCVPISNHLYFYWYRQILGQKVEFLVSFYNNEISEKSEIFDDQFSVERPDGSNFTLKIRSTKLEDSAMYFCASRKRSSTGELFFGEGSRLTVL.

CDR3 residues: CASSETQHFPSNQPQHF. CDR3 nucleotides: TGTGCCAGCAGTGAGACCCAACACTTCCCTAGCAATCAGCCCCAGCATTTT. This rearrangement joins TRBV25-1 to TRBJ1-5; D unclear. V lost 3 bases and J 0 bases, leaving 15 bases between the germline ends. The CDR3 length is 17 residues. Germline values: CDR1 MGHDK, CDR2 SYGVNS.

This clonotype has just a few counts. The chain couples TRBV6-1 to TRBJ2-7; the match to TRBD1 covers 8 bases. Germline trimming cut 5 bases from V and 3 bases from J; bases unmatched to any gene: 9. CDR1 is MNHNS, CDR2 SASEGT, per germline. The CDR3 covers 15 residues. CDR3 sequence reads: CASSTRGGQGYEQYF. DNA for the CDR3: TGTGCCAGCAGTACCCGGGGAGGACAGGGCTACGAGCAGTACTTC.

The CDR3 reads CASSEPGLARNEQFF. CDR3 in DNA: TGTGCCAGCAGTGAACCCGGACTAGCTCGAAATGAGCAGTTCTTC. This chain joins TRBV25-1 and TRBJ2-1, with 8 positions matching TRBD2. Germline trimming cut 2 bases from V and 7 bases from J; bases unmatched to any gene: 7. CDR1 and CDR2 from the germline V gene are MGHDK and SYGVNS. This CDR3 spans 15 amino acids.

This clonotype has at least ten counts. The V call is TRBV24-1, the J call TRBJ2-5; 9 bases align to TRBD1. The J segment lost 4 bases and the V segment lost 8 bases, leaving 10 bases of the junction unmatched. Germline V gene lookup returns CDR1 KGHDR and CDR2 SFDVKD. This CDR3 has 15 residues. The DNA of the CDR3 is TGTGCCACCACCGTCGGGACAGGGATGTCAGAGACCCAGTACTTC. Translating gives CATTVGTGMSETQYF.

Only a few counts were recorded for this clonotype. V is TRBV12-5 and J is TRBJ2-3; D not certain. The CDR3 contains 12 residues. V was pared by 5 bases and J by 7 bases, with 10 bases between. Germline V gene lookup returns CDR1 LGHNT and CDR2 FRNRAP. The CDR3: CASGQIRNTQYF. CDR3 DNA sequence: TGTGCTAGTGGTCAGATACGCAATACGCAGTATTTT.

This chain connects TRBV20-1 to TRBJ1-2, with D hard to call. This CDR3 is built from 14 residues. Germline CDR1 DFQATT, CDR2 SNEGSKA (reference sequence). The V end lost 3 bases, the J end lost 8 bases, and 19 bases lay between the germline ends. The CDR3 loop is CSASQLGGMGGYTF. CDR3 sequence (DNA): TGCAGTGCTAGCCAACTTGGCGGTATGGGAGGCTACACCTTC.

This clonotype was detected only a few times. This chain joins TRBV20-1 and TRBJ2-5; 14 nucleotides match TRBD2. CDR3 length: 15 residues. Germline lookup yields CDR1 DFQATT and CDR2 SNEGSKA (reference sequence). The V gene end was trimmed by 4 bases and the J gene end by 4 bases; junction bases not matched to a gene: 5. The DNA of the CDR3 is TGCAGTGCTACCGGGACTAGCGGGAGTTTAGAGACCCAGTACTTC. Translating it yields CSATGTSGSLETQYF.

This rearrangement joins TRBV7-9 to TRBJ2-1; 15 bases match TRBD2. CDR3 length equals 20 residues. Losses at the gene ends were 4 bases for V and 2 bases for J; bases not matched to a gene: 12. CDR1 and CDR2 from the germline V gene are SEHNR and FQNEAQ (reference sequence). CDR3 protein: CASSSGGLAGGPGPYNEQFF. In DNA form, the CDR3 reads TGTGCCAGCAGCTCCGGAGGACTAGCGGGAGGGCCAGGCCCCTACAATGAGCAGTTCTTC.

In this sample, this clonotype turned up a few times. The J gene is TRBJ1-4, the V gene TRBV11-2, with TRBD1 as a possible D gene (5 bases). Deletions cut 5 bases from V and 8 bases from J, with 21 bases between. The CDR3 has 16 amino acids. Germline values: CDR1 SGHAT, CDR2 FQNNGV. The CDR3 spells CASSPGDEVASEKLFF. CDR3 in DNA: TGTGCCAGCAGCCCCGGGGACGAGGTTGCTTCCGAAAAACTGTTTTTT.

This sequence joins TRBV7-9 and TRBJ2-5, with a weak D call TRBD2 (5 bases). Germline V CDR1 and CDR2: SEHNR, FQNEAQ (reference sequence). The CDR3 consists of 12 residues. The V and J ends lost 3 bases and 5 bases respectively, with 7 bases between them. The CDR3 sequence: CASSFSAETQYF. The DNA for the CDR3 is TGTGCCAGCAGCTTTAGCGCCGAGACCCAGTACTTC.

V is TRBV15 and J is TRBJ2-5; TRBD1 aligns across 7 bases. Germline-derived CDR1 and CDR2 are LNHNV and YYDKDF (reference sequence). V shed 1 base and J 1 base; nucleotides not matched to a gene: 9. CDR3 length: 17 amino acids. CDR3: CATSRGLLGQSQETQYF. CDR3 sequence (DNA): TGTGCCACCAGCAGAGGCCTCCTGGGACAGTCCCAAGAGACCCAGTACTTC. The full variable domain, its missing parts supplied by reference TRBV15 and TRBJ2-5, is DAMVIQNPRYQVTQFGKPVTLSCSQTLNHNVMYWYQQKSSQAPKLLFHYYDKDFNNEADTPDNFQSRRPNTSFCFLDIRSPGLGDTAMYLCATSRGLLGQSQETQYFGPGTRLLVL.

CDR3 sequence reads: CASSEAAGFYNEQFF. The CDR3 DNA follows: TGTGCCAGCAGTGAAGCGGCCGGATTTTACAATGAGCAGTTCTTC. The V call is TRBV6-1, the J call TRBJ2-1; no clear D. The CDR3 is 15 amino acids. Per the germline V gene, CDR1 is MNHNS and CDR2 is SASEGT. Trimming stripped 0 bases from V and 4 bases from J, with 10 bases between.

V and J are TRBV5-4 and TRBJ2-5; 9 positions agree with TRBD1. Per germline, CDR1 SGHNT and CDR2 YYREEE (reference sequence). The CDR3 consists of 14 residues. V lost 3 bases and J lost 6; bases outside the gene matches: 6. Written as DNA, the CDR3 is TGTGCCAGCAGCTCCACAGGGGGCTTTCAGACCCAGTACTTC. Protein product: CASSSTGGFQTQYF.

The chain recombines TRBV5-1 with TRBJ2-4, with 8 nucleotides matching TRBD2. The J call may be mistaken, given a closer DNA end match to TRBJ2-7. Germline lookup yields CDR1 SGHRS and CDR2 YFSETQ. This CDR3 region has 16 residues. CDR3 nucleotide sequence: TGCGCCAGCAGCTTGGAGGTGAGCGGGAGCAGCGACGAGCAGTACTTC. Translating it yields CASSLEVSGSSDEQYF.

This clonotype was detected a few times. This chain connects TRBV28 to TRBJ2-5; D unclear. Trimming left V 4 bases short and J 6 bases short, with 6 bases between. Germline CDR1 MDHEN, CDR2 SYDVKM. CDR3 size: 11 residues. CDR3 in amino acids: CASSSSQTQYF. The CDR3 nucleotides read TGTGCCAGCAGTTCTTCCCAGACCCAGTACTTC.